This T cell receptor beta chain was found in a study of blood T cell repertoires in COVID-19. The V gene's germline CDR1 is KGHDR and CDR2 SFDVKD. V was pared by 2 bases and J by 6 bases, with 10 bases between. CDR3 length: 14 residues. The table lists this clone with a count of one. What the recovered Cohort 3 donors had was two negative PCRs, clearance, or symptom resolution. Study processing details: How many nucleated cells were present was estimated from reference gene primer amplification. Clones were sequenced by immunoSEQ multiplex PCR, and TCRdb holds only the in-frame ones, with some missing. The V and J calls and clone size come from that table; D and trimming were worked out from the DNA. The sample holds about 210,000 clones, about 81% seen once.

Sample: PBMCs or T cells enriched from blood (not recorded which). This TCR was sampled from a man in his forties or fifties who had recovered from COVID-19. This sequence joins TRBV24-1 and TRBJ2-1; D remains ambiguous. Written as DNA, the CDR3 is TGTGCCACCAGTGATTCCTCGAGTAGCAATGAGCAGTTCTTC. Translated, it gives CATSDSSSSNEQFF.